The 20 T cell receptor beta chains presented below share a single source sample, sequenced in a study of blood T cell repertoires in COVID-19. The repertoire was sequenced with immunoSEQ multiplex PCR; TCRdb's copy has only in-frame clones and lacks some. The data show 310,000 or so clones, with about four fifths seen just once and 1.2% held by the top ten. Input material: peripheral blood. These receptors were obtained from a woman between 50 and 59 years old with acute or convalescent COVID-19.

The table lists this clone with a count of one. The genes are TRBV9 and TRBJ1-2, with D possibly matching TRBD1 (6 bases). Germline-derived CDR1 and CDR2 are SGDLS and YYNGEE. Trimming left V 4 bases short and J 4 bases short, with 20 bases between. CDR3 length: 16 amino acids. CDR3 nucleotides: TGTGCCAGCAGCCCCCGACAGGCTGGGTTAATCTATGGCTACACCTTC. This gives the protein CASSPRQAGLIYGYTF. Filled out from reference TRBV9 and TRBJ1-2, the complete variable domain reads DSGVTQTPKHLITATGQRVTLRCSPRSGDLSVYWYQQSLDQGLQFLIQYYNGEERAKGNILERFSAQQFPDLHSELNLSSLELGDSALYFCASSPRQAGLIYGYTFGSGTRLTVV.

This clone occurred a few times. The chain has TRBV5-1 and TRBJ2-1; 8 nucleotides line up with TRBD1. Unmatched junction bases numbered 9, after V lost 3 bases and J lost 7 bases. This CDR3 region has 15 residues. Germline CDR1 reads SGHRS; CDR2 reads YFSETQ. The CDR3 loop reads CASSYQGAPGNEQFF. The CDR3 coding sequence is TGCGCCAGCAGCTACCAGGGGGCCCCAGGGAATGAGCAGTTCTTC.

This clone was counted between two and nine times. Here the CDR3 reads CASSQTSGVETQYF. In DNA, the CDR3 is TGTGCCAGCAGCCAGACTAGCGGGGTAGAGACCCAGTACTTC. The J gene is TRBJ2-5, the V gene TRBV5-5, with 11 bases lining up with TRBD2. Trimming took 4 bases from V and 4 from J; bases not matched to a gene: 3. The V gene's germline CDR1 is SGHKS and CDR2 YYEKEE (reference sequence). The CDR3 spans 14 residues.

The rearrangement uses TRBV5-1 and TRBJ2-7; TRBD1 aligns across 9 bases. CDR3 length equals 14 residues. J was trimmed by 8 bases and V by 4 bases; bases with no gene match: 10. The V gene's germline CDR1 is SGHRS and CDR2 YFSETQ. CDR3 residues: CASSPGTGSIKQYV. For the CDR3, the DNA is TGCGCCAGCAGCCCAGGGACAGGGAGTATAAAGCAGTACGTC.

The V gene is TRBV11-3, the J gene TRBJ2-1, with 8 bases lining up with TRBD2. Germline V gene data show CDR1 as SGHNT and CDR2 as YENEEA. Trimming cost V 3 bases and J 9 bases; bases outside gene matches: 10. CDR3 length: 15 residues. CDR3 sequence: CASSFPLAGGSEQFF. In DNA form, the CDR3 reads TGTGCCAGCAGCTTCCCACTCGCGGGGGGCAGTGAGCAGTTCTTC.

This chain connects TRBV7-8 to TRBJ2-1; 9 bases fit TRBD2. Losses at the gene ends were 2 bases for V and 8 bases for J; bases not matched to a gene: 13. Per the germline V gene, CDR1 is SGHVS and CDR2 is FQNEAQ. The length of the CDR3 is 17 residues. CDR3 in amino acids: CASSLWWASGKRDEQFF. CDR3 DNA sequence: TGTGCCAGCAGCTTATGGTGGGCTAGCGGGAAACGGGATGAGCAGTTCTTC.

The V and J genes are TRBV2 and TRBJ2-7; D remains ambiguous. The germline V gene has CDR1 SNHLY and CDR2 FYNNEI. The V and J ends lost 7 bases and 1 base respectively, with 11 bases between them. This CDR3 contains 13 residues. The CDR3 nucleotides are TGTGCCAGCATGCGGATGGAGTCCTACGAGCAGTACGTC. Encoded protein: CASMRMESYEQYV.

The genes are TRBV11-3 and TRBJ2-3; D uncertain. Germline assignment: CDR1 SGHNT and CDR2 YENEEA. V dropped 1 base and J dropped 4 bases, with 9 bases sitting between them. This CDR3 contains 14 residues. In nucleotides, the CDR3 is TGTGCCAGCAGCTTAGGCCTACGCGCAGATACGCAGTATTTT. Translation gives CASSLGLRADTQYF.

The chain carries TRBV6-1 and TRBJ2-1; D ambiguous. Trimming stripped 3 bases from V and 2 bases from J, with 11 bases between. Germline-derived CDR1 and CDR2 are MNHNS and SASEGT. The CDR3 extends over 15 amino acids. The CDR3 nucleotides read TGTGCCAGCAGTGATTCGCTGGCCCCCTACAATGAGCAGTTCTTC. Residues: CASSDSLAPYNEQFF.

The chain couples TRBV5-1 to TRBJ1-1, with TRBD1 matching over 9 bases. V dropped 0 bases and J dropped 2; count of bases not matched to a gene: 2. This CDR3 comprises 15 residues. Germline CDR1 is SGHRS and CDR2 is YFSETQ. The CDR3: CASSLGDRDNTEAFF. The CDR3 DNA follows: TGCGCCAGCAGCTTGGGGGACAGGGACAACACTGAAGCTTTCTTT.

V usage is TRBV30 and J usage is TRBJ2-3; a weak D match, TRBD2 (7 bases). Germline loops: CDR1 GTSNPN, CDR2 SVGIG (reference sequence). This CDR3 is built from 14 residues. V lost 2 bases, J lost 5 bases, and 14 bases lay in between. The chain's CDR3 is CAWSPGGGRDTQYF. The DNA for the CDR3 is TGTGCCTGGAGTCCTGGGGGGGGGCGAGATACGCAGTATTTT.

The V gene is TRBV4-3, the J gene TRBJ2-7; TRBD1 matches at 7 bases. The junction had 8 bases not matched to a gene; V was cut back by 4 bases and J by 5 bases. The germline V gene encodes CDR1 LGHNA and CDR2 YSLEER. The CDR3 is 14 amino acids. The CDR3 bases are TGCGCCAGCAGCCCCGGGACAGTAATCCACGAGCAGTACTTC. It translates to CASSPGTVIHEQYF.

This clone was recorded only once. The gene calls are TRBV2 and TRBJ1-1; 7 bases are shared with TRBD1. The CDR3 sequence is 12 residues long. J lost 5 bases, V lost 6 bases, and 3 bases had no gene match. CDR1 and CDR2 from the germline V gene are SNHLY and FYNNEI. CDR3 coding DNA: TGTGCCAGCAGACCAGGGGGGACTGAAGCTTTCTTT. Residues: CASRPGGTEAFF.

The chain uses TRBV19 and TRBJ1-1; D is undetermined. Germline V CDR1 and CDR2: LNHDA, SQIVND (reference sequence). This CDR3 has 18 residues. Trimming pared 5 bases from V and 1 base from J, leaving 23 bases between. CDR3: CASSASSFLWAGNTEAFF. CDR3 bases: TGTGCCAGTAGTGCCAGTAGTTTCCTTTGGGCAGGGAACACTGAAGCTTTCTTT. The complete variable domain, with remaining parts taken from reference TRBV19 and TRBJ1-1, reads DGGITQSPKYLFRKEGQNVTLSCEQNLNHDAMYWYRQDPGQGLRLIYYSQIVNDFQKGDIAEGYSVSREKKESFPLTVTSAQKNPTAFYLCASSASSFLWAGNTEAFFGQGTRLTVV.

The chain carries TRBV18 and TRBJ1-4, with TRBD1 matching over 9 bases. The CDR3 consists of 17 residues. Per the germline V gene, CDR1 is KGHSH and CDR2 is LQKENI. V lost 4 bases to trimming and J lost 6 bases; unmatched junction nucleotides: 12. CDR3 DNA: TGTGCCAGCTCACTCTCAAACCCGGGACAGGGTGATGAAAAACTGTTTTTT. This codes for CASSLSNPGQGDEKLFF.

J is TRBJ1-5 and V is TRBV18; 9 positions match TRBD1. Germline CDR1 reads KGHSH; CDR2 reads LQKENI. CDR3 length: 17 amino acids. Trimming at V came to 2 bases and at J to 6 bases, leaving 11 bases not matched to a gene. In DNA form, the CDR3 reads TGTGCCAGCTCACCAAACCCCCAGGGACAGGGCGGTCAGCCCCAGCATTTT. Its protein is CASSPNPQGQGGQPQHF. Variable domain in full (rest from reference TRBV18 and TRBJ1-5): NAGVMQNPRHLVRRRGQEARLRCSPMKGHSHVYWYRQLPEEGLKFMVYLQKENIIDESGMPKERFSAEFPKEGPSILRIQQVVRGDSAAYFCASSPNPQGQGGQPQHFGDGTRLSIL.

The chain employs TRBV19 and TRBJ1-4; maybe TRBD1 (6 bases). The germline V and J ends were trimmed by 9 bases and 0 bases, with 14 bases remaining between them. Per the germline V gene, CDR1 is LNHDA and CDR2 is SQIVND (reference sequence). The CDR3 covers 15 residues. CDR3 region: CASGDTGTTNEKLFF. The CDR3 bases are TGTGCCAGCGGGGACACAGGCACAACTAATGAAAAACTGTTTTTT.

A few counts support this clone. This sequence joins TRBV28 and TRBJ1-1; no clear D gene. CDR3 length: 15 residues. Trimming removed 6 bases from V and 4 bases from J, with 18 bases in between. Germline CDR1 and CDR2: MDHEN and SYDVKM. The CDR3 protein is CASSTSRGMVTEAFF. In DNA, the CDR3 is TGTGCCAGCAGCACCTCCCGCGGTATGGTCACTGAAGCTTTCTTT.

The chain uses TRBV5-8 and TRBJ1-2, with D uncertain. V lost 7 bases, J lost 0 bases, and 16 bases lay in between. Germline CDR1 is SGHTS and CDR2 is YDEGEE. This CDR3 contains 15 residues. This CDR3 reads CASLAGYIANYGYTF. CDR3 DNA: TGTGCCAGCTTAGCTGGGTACATAGCTAACTATGGCTACACCTTC.

The V call is TRBV29-1, the J call TRBJ2-7; TRBD2 matches 7 bases. This CDR3 comprises 15 residues. Trimming took 0 bases from V and 1 from J; bases not matched to a gene: 6. The germline V gene encodes CDR1 SQVTM and CDR2 ANQGSEA. The CDR3 DNA is TGCAGCGTTGAAGATCCGGCTAGCGGATCCTACGAGCAGTACTTC. Its protein is CSVEDPASGSYEQYF.